Reported below is one T cell receptor beta chain. Its antigen is unknown. Assay: immunoSEQ multiplex PCR; the TCRdb copy retains only in-frame clones and omits some. Of 9,000 to 13,000 clones listed, about 74% are singletons. Described time point: cycle 4 day 1 (C4D1), after more than 5 weeks of nivolumab. After autologous stem cell transplantation all patients relapsed, and prior brentuximab vedotin exposure differed between cohorts. Isolation of CD4+ T cells from thawed PBMCs was performed by magnetic negative selection. The data originate from a study of PD-1 blockade in classical Hodgkin lymphoma. Per germline, CDR1 KGHSH and CDR2 LQKENI. This CDR3 has 14 amino acids. Trimming removed 3 bases from V and 5 bases from J, with 11 bases in between. Study-wide results and limits: Nivolumab starters within 1 year of ASCT were excluded.

Sequenced here: CD4+ T cells from blood, sampled before the fourth cycle of nivolumab. This clonotype was obtained from a human donor with classical Hodgkin lymphoma. The J gene is TRBJ2-1, the V gene TRBV18; D may be TRBD2 (5 bases). The CDR3 DNA sequence: TGTGCCAGCTCACCGCTAGCAGCCCACAATGAGCAGTTCTTC. Translating gives CASSPLAAHNEQFF.